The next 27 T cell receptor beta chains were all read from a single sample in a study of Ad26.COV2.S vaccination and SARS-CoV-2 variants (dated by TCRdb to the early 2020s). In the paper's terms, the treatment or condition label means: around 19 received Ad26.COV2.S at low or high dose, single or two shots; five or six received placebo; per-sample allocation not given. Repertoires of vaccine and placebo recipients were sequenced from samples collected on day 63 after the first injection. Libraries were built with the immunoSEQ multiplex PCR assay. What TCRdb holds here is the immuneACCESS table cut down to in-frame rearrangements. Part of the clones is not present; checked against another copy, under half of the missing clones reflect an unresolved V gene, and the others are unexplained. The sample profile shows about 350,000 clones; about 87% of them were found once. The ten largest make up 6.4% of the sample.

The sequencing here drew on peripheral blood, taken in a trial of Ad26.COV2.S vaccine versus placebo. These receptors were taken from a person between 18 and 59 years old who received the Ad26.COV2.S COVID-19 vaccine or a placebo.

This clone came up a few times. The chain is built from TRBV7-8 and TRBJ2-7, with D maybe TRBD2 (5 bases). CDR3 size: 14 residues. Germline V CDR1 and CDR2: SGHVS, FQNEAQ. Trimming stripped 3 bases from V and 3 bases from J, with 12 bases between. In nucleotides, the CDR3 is TGTGCCAGCAGCTTCGGGGTCCCCAGCTACGAGCAGTACTTC. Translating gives CASSFGVPSYEQYF.

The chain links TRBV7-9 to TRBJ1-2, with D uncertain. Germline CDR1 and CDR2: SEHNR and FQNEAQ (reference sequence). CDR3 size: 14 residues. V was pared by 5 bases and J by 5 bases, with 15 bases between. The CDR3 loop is CASSPTTAGYGYTF. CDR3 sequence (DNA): TGTGCCAGCAGCCCCACGACGGCGGGTTATGGCTACACCTTC.

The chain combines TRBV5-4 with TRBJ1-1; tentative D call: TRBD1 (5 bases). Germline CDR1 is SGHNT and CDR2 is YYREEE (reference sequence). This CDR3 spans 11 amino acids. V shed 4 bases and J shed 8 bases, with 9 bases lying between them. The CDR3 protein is CASSRNREAFF. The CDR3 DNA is TGTGCCAGCAGCAGGAACAGGGAAGCTTTCTTT.

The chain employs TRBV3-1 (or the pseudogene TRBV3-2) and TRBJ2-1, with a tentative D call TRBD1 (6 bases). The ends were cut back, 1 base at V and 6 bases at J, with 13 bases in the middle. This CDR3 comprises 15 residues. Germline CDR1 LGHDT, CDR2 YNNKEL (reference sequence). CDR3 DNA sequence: TGTGCCAGCAGCCAAGTAAGACAGGCCAGCAATGAGCAGTTCTTC. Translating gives CASSQVRQASNEQFF.

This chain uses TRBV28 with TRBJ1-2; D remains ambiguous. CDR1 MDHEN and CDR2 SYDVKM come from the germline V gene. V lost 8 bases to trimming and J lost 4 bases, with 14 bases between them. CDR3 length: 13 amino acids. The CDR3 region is CASRPGKAYGYTF. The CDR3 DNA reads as TGTGCCAGCCGACCAGGAAAGGCCTATGGCTACACCTTC.

The CDR3 DNA reads as TGTGCCAGCAGCCCACACAGGGTATGGACTGAAGCTTTCTTT. Amino acid sequence: CASSPHRVWTEAFF. The chain combines TRBV5-8 with TRBJ1-1; maybe TRBD1 (6 bases). The CDR3 extends over 14 amino acids. V dropped 4 bases and J dropped 5 bases, with 15 bases sitting between them. Germline V gene lookup returns CDR1 SGHTS and CDR2 YDEGEE.

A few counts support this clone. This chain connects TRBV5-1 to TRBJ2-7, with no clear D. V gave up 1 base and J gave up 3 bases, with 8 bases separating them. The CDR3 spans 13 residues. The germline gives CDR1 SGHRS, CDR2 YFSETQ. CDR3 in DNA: TGCGCCAGCAGCTTGACACGGAACTACGAGCAGTACTTC. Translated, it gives CASSLTRNYEQYF.

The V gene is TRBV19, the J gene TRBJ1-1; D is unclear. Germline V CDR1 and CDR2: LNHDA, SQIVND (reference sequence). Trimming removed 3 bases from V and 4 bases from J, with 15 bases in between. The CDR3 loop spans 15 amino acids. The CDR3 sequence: CASSIQATFGTEAFF. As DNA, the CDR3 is TGTGCCAGTAGTATCCAAGCGACCTTTGGCACTGAAGCTTTCTTT.

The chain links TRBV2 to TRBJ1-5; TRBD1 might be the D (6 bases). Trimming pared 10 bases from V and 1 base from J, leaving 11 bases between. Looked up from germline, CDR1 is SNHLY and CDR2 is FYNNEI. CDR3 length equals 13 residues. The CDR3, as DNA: TGTGCCACCAAGGGGGTGAGCAATCAGCCCCAGCATTTT. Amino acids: CATKGVSNQPQHF. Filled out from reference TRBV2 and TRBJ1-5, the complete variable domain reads EPEVTQTPSHQVTQMGQEVILRCVPISNHLYFYWYRQILGQKVEFLVSFYNNEISEKSEIFDDQFSVERPDGSNFTLKIRSTKLEDSAMYFCATKGVSNQPQHFGDGTRLSIL.

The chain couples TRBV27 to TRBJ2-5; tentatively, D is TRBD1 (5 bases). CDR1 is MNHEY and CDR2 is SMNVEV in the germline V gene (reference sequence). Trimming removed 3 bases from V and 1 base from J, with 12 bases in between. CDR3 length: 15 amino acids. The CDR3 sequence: CASSFQGQGQETQYF. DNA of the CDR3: TGTGCCAGCAGTTTTCAAGGGCAGGGCCAAGAGACCCAGTACTTC.

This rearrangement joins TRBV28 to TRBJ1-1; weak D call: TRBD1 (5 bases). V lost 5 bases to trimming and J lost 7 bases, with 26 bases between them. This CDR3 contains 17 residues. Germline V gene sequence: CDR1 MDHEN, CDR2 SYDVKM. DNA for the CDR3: TGTGCCAGCAGTGGGGCCAGAGGACTACAAGTCGGGGGTGAAGCTTTCTTT. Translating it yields CASSGARGLQVGGEAFF.

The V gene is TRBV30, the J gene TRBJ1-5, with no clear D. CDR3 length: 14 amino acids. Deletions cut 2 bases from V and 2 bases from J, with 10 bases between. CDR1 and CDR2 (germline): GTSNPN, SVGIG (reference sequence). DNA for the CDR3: TGTGCCTGGAGTCGAGGGTTGGGCAATCAGCCCCAGCATTTT. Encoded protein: CAWSRGLGNQPQHF.

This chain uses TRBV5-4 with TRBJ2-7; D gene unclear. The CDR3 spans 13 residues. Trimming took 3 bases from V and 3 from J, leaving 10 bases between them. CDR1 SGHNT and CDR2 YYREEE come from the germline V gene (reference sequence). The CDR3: CASSSFKVYEQYF. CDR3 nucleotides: TGTGCCAGCAGCTCCTTTAAGGTCTACGAGCAGTACTTC.

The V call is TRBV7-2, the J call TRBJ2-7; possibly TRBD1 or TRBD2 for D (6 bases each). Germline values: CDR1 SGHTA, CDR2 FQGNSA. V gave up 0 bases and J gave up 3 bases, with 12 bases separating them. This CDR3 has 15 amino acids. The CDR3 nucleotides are TGTGCCAGCAGCTTAGCGGTGGGGGGCAACTACGAGCAGTACTTC. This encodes CASSLAVGGNYEQYF.

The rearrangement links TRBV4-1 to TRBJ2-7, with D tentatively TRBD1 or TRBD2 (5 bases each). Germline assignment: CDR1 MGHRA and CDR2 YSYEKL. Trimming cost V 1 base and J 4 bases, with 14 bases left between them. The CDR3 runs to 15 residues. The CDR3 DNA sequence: TGCGCCAGCAGCCAAGGACCGGGACCTAATTACGAGCAGTACTTC. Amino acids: CASSQGPGPNYEQYF.

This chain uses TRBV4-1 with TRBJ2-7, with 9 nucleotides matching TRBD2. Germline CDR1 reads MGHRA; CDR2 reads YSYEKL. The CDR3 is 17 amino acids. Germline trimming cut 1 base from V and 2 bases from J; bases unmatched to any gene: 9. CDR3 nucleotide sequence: TGCGCCAGCAGCCAAGGGGGTAGCGGGAGAGGAACCTACGAGCAGTACTTC. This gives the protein CASSQGGSGRGTYEQYF.

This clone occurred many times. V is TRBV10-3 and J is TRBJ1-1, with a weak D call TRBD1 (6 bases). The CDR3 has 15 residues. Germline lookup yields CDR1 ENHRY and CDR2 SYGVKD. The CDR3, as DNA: TGTGCGCTTAGGCGGGCAGGGGATAAGAACACTGAAGCTTTCTTT. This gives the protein CALRRAGDKNTEAFF.

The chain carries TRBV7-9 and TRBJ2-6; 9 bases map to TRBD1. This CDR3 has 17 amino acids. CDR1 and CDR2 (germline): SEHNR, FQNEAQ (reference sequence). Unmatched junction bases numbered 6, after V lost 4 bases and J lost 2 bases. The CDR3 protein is CASSSDRGLAGANVLTF. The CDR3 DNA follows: TGTGCCAGCAGCTCCGACAGGGGGTTAGCTGGGGCCAACGTCCTGACTTTC.

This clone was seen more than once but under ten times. The CDR3 sequence: CASRPRDTWGYGYTF. The CDR3 DNA sequence: TGTGCCAGCAGGCCCCGGGACACCTGGGGCTATGGCTACACCTTC. This sequence joins TRBV3-1 (or the pseudogene TRBV3-2) and TRBJ1-2; tentative D call: TRBD1 (6 bases). Germline loops: CDR1 LGHDT, CDR2 YNNKEL (reference sequence). The ends were cut back, 6 bases at V and 4 bases at J, with 18 bases in the middle. The CDR3 consists of 15 residues.

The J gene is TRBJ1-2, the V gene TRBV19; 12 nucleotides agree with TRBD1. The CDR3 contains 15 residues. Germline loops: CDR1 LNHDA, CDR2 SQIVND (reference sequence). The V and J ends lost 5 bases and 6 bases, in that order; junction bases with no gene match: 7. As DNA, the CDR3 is TGTGCCAGTAGTTCCCGGGACAGGGGGCTTAATGGCTACACCTTC. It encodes CASSSRDRGLNGYTF.

CDR3 residues: CASSLTVAGGQNEQFF. CDR3 sequence (DNA): TGTGCCAGCAGTTTAACTGTAGCGGGAGGTCAGAATGAGCAGTTCTTC. The chain couples TRBV27 to TRBJ2-1; 10 nucleotides line up with TRBD2. The CDR3 spans 16 residues. CDR1 is MNHEY and CDR2 is SMNVEV in the germline V gene (reference sequence). V lost 2 bases and J lost 7; bases outside the gene matches: 8.

The CDR3 reads CASSFHSVVNEQFF. In DNA, the CDR3 is TGTGCCAGCAGCTTTCATTCGGTGGTCAATGAGCAGTTCTTC. This sequence joins TRBV12-1 and TRBJ2-1; the listed D gene, TRBD2, was not tested against the DNA. TRBV12-1 is a pseudogene segment. The CDR3 has 14 amino acids.

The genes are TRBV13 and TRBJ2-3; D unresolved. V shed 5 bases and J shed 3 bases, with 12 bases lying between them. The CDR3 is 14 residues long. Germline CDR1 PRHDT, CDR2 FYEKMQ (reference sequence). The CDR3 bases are TGTGCCAGCAGCAAATTTAGAGAAACAGATACGCAGTATTTT. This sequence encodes CASSKFRETDTQYF.

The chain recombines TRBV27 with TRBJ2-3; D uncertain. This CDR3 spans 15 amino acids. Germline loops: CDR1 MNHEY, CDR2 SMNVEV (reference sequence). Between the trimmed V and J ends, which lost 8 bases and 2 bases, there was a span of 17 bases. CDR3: CASGVLGRNTDTQYF. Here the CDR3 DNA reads TGTGCCAGCGGGGTACTTGGGCGGAACACAGATACGCAGTATTTT.

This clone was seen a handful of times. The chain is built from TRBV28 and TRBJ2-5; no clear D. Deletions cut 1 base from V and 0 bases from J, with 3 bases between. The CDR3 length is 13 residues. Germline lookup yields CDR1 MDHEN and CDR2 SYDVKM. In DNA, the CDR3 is TGTGCCAGCAGTTTATCGGACCAAGAGACCCAGTACTTC. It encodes CASSLSDQETQYF.

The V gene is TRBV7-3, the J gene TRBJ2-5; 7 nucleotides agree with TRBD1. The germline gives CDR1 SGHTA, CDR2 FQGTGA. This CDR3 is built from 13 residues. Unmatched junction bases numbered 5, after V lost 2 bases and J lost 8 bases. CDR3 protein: CASSLDREGTQYF. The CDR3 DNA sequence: TGTGCCAGCAGCTTAGACAGGGAAGGAACCCAGTACTTC. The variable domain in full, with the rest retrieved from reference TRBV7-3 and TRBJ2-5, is GAGVSQTPSNKVTEKGKYVELRCDPISGHTALYWYRQSLGQGPEFLIYFQGTGAADDSGLPNDRFFAVRPEGSVSTLKIQRTERGDSAVYLCASSLDREGTQYFGPGTRLLVL.

The CDR3 DNA is TGCGCCAGCAGCTTATACATGGGGGAAAAACTGTTTTTT. Its translation is CASSLYMGEKLFF. The rearrangement links TRBV5-1 to TRBJ1-4, with D hard to call. Deletions cut 2 bases from V and 8 bases from J, with 10 bases between. This CDR3 has 13 amino acids. Germline values: CDR1 SGHRS, CDR2 YFSETQ.